This TCR beta chain came from a study of blood T cell repertoires in COVID-19. Study-level information: The United States, Italy and Spain were the sources of the acute and convalescent COVID-19 samples. The cDNA or gDNA used as material had been derived from T cells, B-cell-depleted T cells, or PBMCs.

Per germline, CDR1 SGHAT and CDR2 FQNNGV. This CDR3 has 15 residues. The V end lost 3 bases, the J end lost 3 bases, and 14 bases lay between the germline ends. Enrollment of patients from Seattle took place during active infection, with longitudinal follow-up. In the original workflow: For nucleated cells, counts were estimated from reference gene primer amplification. Measured with immunoSEQ multiplex PCR; TCRdb has only the in-frame clones, and not every one. The V and J calls and clone size were taken over from that table, and D and trimming were inferred from the DNA. Of about 94,000 clones in the sample, just under 80% were seen once.

The source material was peripheral blood. The rearrangement uses TRBV11-2 and TRBJ1-1; the D is unclear. This TCR was sampled from a man aged 70-80 years with COVID-19, enrolled during active disease. CDR3 amino acids: CASSFTGIPYTEAFF. In nucleotides, the CDR3 is TGTGCCAGCAGCTTTACGGGGATCCCCTACACTGAAGCTTTCTTT.